These T cell receptor beta chains were read from a single sample in a study of PD-1 and CTLA-4 blockade in melanoma. Generated by immunoSEQ multiplex PCR, the TCRdb table keeps only in-frame clones and is missing some. This sample has approximately 17,000 clones, with roughly 73% found just once. This specimen consisted of CD8+ T cells from peripheral blood, obtained before anti-PD-1 treatment. The source is a human donor with melanoma. CDR3s include the opening cysteine and the closing phenylalanine or tryptophan. Fields, in order: CDR3 DNA, CDR3 protein, J gene, V gene, D gene, clone size. D genes are given only for firm matches. Clone sizes are given selectively: once, few, many, or a class where the clone is expanded.

TGTGCCAGCAGCTTGAGTAGCCTTTCGAATTCACCCCTCCACTTT	CASSLSSLSNSPLHF	TRBJ1-6	TRBV5-4	-	once
TGTGCCAGCAGTTACGGCAGGGCTGGAAACACCATATATTTT	CASSYGRAGNTIYF	TRBJ1-3	TRBV6-5	-	-
TGTGCCAGCAGCTTAGCCTTAGGACTAGATGCCAGAAATGAGCAGTTCTTC	CASSLALGLDARNEQFF	TRBJ2-1	TRBV7-9	TRBD2	-
TGTGCCAGCAGCTTAGTGATACGGGAGGGCCCTTCAGAGACCCAGTACTTC	CASSLVIREGPSETQYF	TRBJ2-5	TRBV13	TRBD2	-
TGTGCTAGTGCAAACGGGAGGGCCGGCACAGATACGCAGTATTTT	CASANGRAGTDTQYF	TRBJ2-3	TRBV12-5	TRBD2	-
TGTGCCACCAGCAGAGTACAGGGAACCTATGGCTACACCTTC	CATSRVQGTYGYTF	TRBJ1-2	TRBV15	-	-
TGTGCCAGCAGTTTAGGGAACTCTGAAGCTTTCTTT	CASSLGNSEAFF	TRBJ1-1	TRBV27	-	-
TGTGCCAGCGGTTACGGGGCCTCTGGGGCCAACGTCCTGACTTTC	CASGYGASGANVLTF	TRBJ2-6	TRBV6-5	-	-
TGCAGCGTTGGAATATCAGATCCAAGCTATGGCTACACCTTC	CSVGISDPSYGYTF	TRBJ1-2	TRBV29-1	-	-
TGTGCCAGCACCACCGCGGGGCCGGAGCAGTTCTTC	CASTTAGPEQFF	TRBJ2-1	TRBV12-3/TRBV12-4	-	few
TGCGCCAGCGGCCTGGGTCATCCGCTTAATGAAAAACTGTTTTTT	CASGLGHPLNEKLFF	TRBJ1-4	TRBV4-1	-	-
TGTGCCAGCAGCTCGGTTGAGAAGGCCAACACTGAAGCTTTCTTT	CASSSVEKANTEAFF	TRBJ1-1	TRBV5-6	-	-
TGTGCCTGGAGTTTTACAGGGCGCGGGAAGTTCTTC	CAWSFTGRGKFF	TRBJ2-1	TRBV30	-	-